Below, 4 T cell receptor beta chains from the same sample are listed, as sequenced in a study of blood T cell repertoires in COVID-19. Assay: immunoSEQ multiplex PCR; the TCRdb copy retains only in-frame clones and omits some. Among 250,000 to 350,000 clones listed, approximately 90% were seen once. The sequenced sample consisted of peripheral blood. These receptors all come from a man aged 18 to 29 with active or convalescent COVID-19.

V and J are TRBV28 and TRBJ1-2, with TRBD1 identical over 7 bases. The V segment lost 6 bases and the J segment 4 bases; nucleotides outside the gene matches: 5. This CDR3 is built from 13 residues. Germline V gives CDR1 MDHEN, CDR2 SYDVKM. The CDR3 protein is CASRTGSGYGYTF. CDR3 DNA: TGTGCCAGCAGGACAGGGTCGGGCTATGGCTACACCTTC.

V gene TRBV4-1 combines with J gene TRBJ2-7, with a possible D match to TRBD2 (5 bases). Trimming left V 1 base short and J 6 bases short, with 10 bases between. Germline assignment: CDR1 MGHRA and CDR2 YSYEKL. The CDR3 spans 13 residues. Here the CDR3 DNA reads TGCGCCAGCAGCCAAGTCCCGCGGGCCGAGCAGTACTTC. Its translation is CASSQVPRAEQYF.

This rearrangement joins TRBV5-1 to TRBJ1-2, with a tentative D call TRBD1 (5 bases). CDR3 size: 14 residues. V was clipped by 6 bases and J by 3 bases, with 15 bases between them. Germline V CDR1 and CDR2: SGHRS, YFSETQ. The CDR3 bases are TGCGCCAGCACCCGGGGCGGGACGGACTATGGCTACACCTTC. It yields the protein CASTRGGTDYGYTF.

The chain joins TRBV13 to TRBJ1-4; 7 bases map to TRBD1. The CDR3 is 14 residues long. The germline V gene has CDR1 PRHDT and CDR2 FYEKMQ (reference sequence). Trimming cost V 5 bases and J 8 bases; bases outside gene matches: 8. The CDR3 loop reads CASSPDRVNEKLFF. The DNA for the CDR3 is TGTGCCAGCAGCCCTGACAGGGTGAACGAAAAACTGTTTTTT. Based on the CDR3 plus reference TRBV13 and TRBJ1-4, the full variable domain is AAGVIQSPRHLIKEKRETATLKCYPIPRHDTVYWYQQGPGQDPQFLISFYEKMQSDKGSIPDRFSAQQFSDYHSELNMSSLELGDSALYFCASSPDRVNEKLFFGSGTQLSVL.